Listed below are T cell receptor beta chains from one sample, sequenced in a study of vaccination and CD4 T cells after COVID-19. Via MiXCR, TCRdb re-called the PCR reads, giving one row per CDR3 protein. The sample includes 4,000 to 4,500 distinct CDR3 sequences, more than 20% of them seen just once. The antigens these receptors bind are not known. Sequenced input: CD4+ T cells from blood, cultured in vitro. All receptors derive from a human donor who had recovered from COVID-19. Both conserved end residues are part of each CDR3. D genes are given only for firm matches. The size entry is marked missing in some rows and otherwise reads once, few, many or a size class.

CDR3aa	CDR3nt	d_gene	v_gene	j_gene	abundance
CSARAPGQGYSPLHF	TGCAGTGCTAGAGCCCCGGGACAGGGGTATTCACCCCTCCACTTT	TRBD1	TRBV20-1	TRBJ1-6	few
CASRVQGGGNTEAFF	TGTGCCAGCAGGGTCCAGGGCGGGGGGAACACTGAAGCTTTCTTT	-	TRBV2	TRBJ1-1	few
CASTRGDRSLDTQYF	TGTGCCAGCACCAGGGGGGACAGGTCTTTGGATACGCAGTATTTT	TRBD1	TRBV9	TRBJ2-3	-
CASSLDPSGGASYNEQFF	TGTGCCAGCAGCTTAGATCCGAGCGGGGGGGCCTCCTACAATGAGCAGTTCTTC	TRBD2	TRBV11-2	TRBJ2-1	-
CAISESTQGGVGGYTF	TGTGCCATCAGTGAGTCGACTCAGGGAGGGGTAGGTGGCTACACCTTC	-	TRBV10-3	TRBJ1-2	medium-sized
CSALAGGGYGYTF	TGCAGTGCCCTTGCCGGGGGCGGGTATGGCTACACCTTC	-	TRBV20-1	TRBJ1-2	medium-sized
CSALGSGGVTDTQYF	TGCAGTGCCCTGGGTAGCGGGGGGGTCACAGATACGCAGTATTTT	TRBD2	TRBV20-1	TRBJ2-3	medium-sized
CASRSRINSPLHF	TGTGCCAGCAGAAGTAGGATTAATTCACCCCTCCACTTT	-	TRBV27	TRBJ1-6	medium-sized
CATGVGVSSYNEQFF	TGTGCCACCGGAGTTGGAGTTAGCTCCTACAATGAGCAGTTCTTC	-	TRBV6-1	TRBJ2-1	few
CASTLGHTNTEAFF	TGTGCCAGCACCCTTGGCCACACGAACACTGAAGCTTTCTTT	-	TRBV12-3/TRBV12-4	TRBJ1-1	-
CSAPSPWRAGDTQYF	TGCAGTGCCCCGAGCCCCTGGAGGGCGGGGGATACGCAGTATTTT	-	TRBV20-1	TRBJ2-3	medium-sized
CASIRGGRDTDTQYF	TGTGCCAGCATCAGGGGGGGACGGGACACAGATACGCAGTATTTT	-	TRBV12-3/TRBV12-4	TRBJ2-3	-
CASRWDFFEQYF	TGTGCCAGCAGATGGGACTTTTTCGAGCAGTACTTC	-	TRBV6-1	TRBJ2-7	-
CASSQTAGTGAYEQYF	TGTGCCAGCAGCCAAACCGCCGGGACGGGGGCCTACGAGCAGTACTTC	-	TRBV6-2/TRBV6-3	TRBJ2-7	-
CASRFGGPSNYGYTF	TGTGCCAGTAGGTTCGGGGGGCCTTCTAACTATGGCTACACCTTC	-	TRBV19	TRBJ1-2	medium-sized
CASSSGLASTGELFF	TGTGCCAGTAGCTCGGGACTAGCATCGACCGGGGAGCTGTTTTTT	TRBD2	TRBV19	TRBJ2-2	few
CASSLQRGGRRETQYF	TGTGCCAGCAGCTTACAGCGGGGGGGCCGGAGGGAGACCCAGTACTTC	TRBD2	TRBV5-4	TRBJ2-5	few
CASSLGLAGGILQETQYF	TGTGCCAGCAGCCTCGGACTAGCGGGGGGCATCTTACAAGAGACCCAGTACTTC	TRBD2	TRBV7-2	TRBJ2-5	few
CATSNGGGGDTQYF	TGTGCCACCAGCAACGGGGGAGGTGGAGATACGCAGTATTTT	-	TRBV15	TRBJ2-3	medium-sized
CATVLHRGEGYTF	TGTGCCACCGTCCTCCATCGGGGGGAGGGCTACACCTTC	-	TRBV28	TRBJ1-2	few
CASSFPGLAGGPPTDTQYF	TGTGCCAGCAGCTTCCCGGGACTAGCGGGGGGTCCACCCACAGATACGCAGTATTTT	TRBD2	TRBV5-6	TRBJ2-3	few
CASNDRLAGKDTQYF	TGTGCCAGCAACGACCGACTAGCGGGGAAAGATACGCAGTATTTT	TRBD2	TRBV12-3/TRBV12-4	TRBJ2-3	-
CASSSRTGDYGYTF	TGTGCCAGCAGTTCCCGGACAGGGGACTATGGCTACACCTTC	TRBD1	TRBV6-5	TRBJ1-2	-
CSARGTAPGANVLTF	TGCAGTGCTAGAGGGACAGCCCCTGGGGCCAACGTCCTGACTTTC	-	TRBV20-1	TRBJ2-6	few
CASRRGGYNSPLHF	TGTGCCAGCAGAAGAGGGGGTTATAATTCACCCCTCCACTTT	-	TRBV5-4	TRBJ1-6	few
CASSLASYQETQYF	TGTGCCAGCAGCTTGGCGTCCTACCAAGAGACCCAGTACTTC	-	TRBV5-4	TRBJ2-5	-
CASTSGQMGSPLHF	TGTGCCAGCACTTCCGGACAAATGGGTTCACCCCTCCACTTT	-	TRBV27	TRBJ1-6	medium-sized
CASSEHGLAGTDTQYF	TGTGCCAGCAGTGAACACGGACTAGCGGGCACAGATACGCAGTATTTT	TRBD2	TRBV6-1	TRBJ2-3	-
CASSQMSGTYGYTF	TGTGCCAGCAGTCAGATGTCGGGGACTTATGGCTACACCTTC	-	TRBV2	TRBJ1-2	few
CSARGASKVYEQYF	TGCAGTGCTAGAGGGGCCTCGAAGGTCTACGAGCAGTACTTC	-	TRBV20-1	TRBJ2-7	few
CASSLGGYGYTF	TGTGCCAGCAGCTTAGGGGGCTATGGCTACACCTTC	-	TRBV7-9	TRBJ1-2	-
CASSRIGETQYF	TGTGCCAGCAGTCGGATCGGGGAGACCCAGTACTTC	-	TRBV12-3/TRBV12-4	TRBJ2-5	-
CASSSRGSEAFF	TGTGCCAGCAGTTCCCGTGGGTCTGAAGCTTTCTTT	-	TRBV6-5	TRBJ1-1	-
CASSQEGTGGETQYF	TGCGCCAGCAGCCAAGAGGGGACAGGGGGAGAGACCCAGTACTTC	TRBD1	TRBV4-1	TRBJ2-5	-
CSASSCGTDTQYF	TGCAGTGCTAGTTCGTGCGGCACAGATACGCAGTATTTT	-	TRBV20-1	TRBJ2-3	-
CASSVTDRSGANVLTF	TGTGCCAGCAGCGTTACCGATCGCTCTGGGGCCAACGTCCTGACTTTC	-	TRBV9	TRBJ2-6	-
CASSLSSGVGAEAFF	TGTGCCAGCAGCTTAAGTTCAGGGGTAGGGGCTGAAGCTTTCTTT	-	TRBV7-3	TRBJ1-1	medium-sized
CASRPTGGQHEQFF	TGCGCCAGCAGGCCGACGGGGGGGCAGCATGAGCAGTTCTTC	TRBD2	TRBV5-1	TRBJ2-1	once
CSARVGAGHSQPQHF	TGCAGTGCTAGAGTAGGTGCGGGGCACAGTCAGCCCCAGCATTTT	-	TRBV20-1	TRBJ1-5	medium-sized
CASSYSDRRGQPQHF	TGTGCCAGCAGTTACTCCGATCGAAGGGGGCAGCCCCAGCATTTT	-	TRBV6-5	TRBJ1-5	medium-sized
CARNRGSEKLFF	TGTGCCAGAAACAGGGGGAGCGAAAAACTGTTTTTT	TRBD1	TRBV30	TRBJ1-4	-
CASSLARKSTMEAREAFF	TGTGCCAGCAGCCTCGCCCGCAAATCCACTATGGAAGCCCGTGAAGCTTTCTTT	-	TRBV7-2	TRBJ1-1	medium-sized
CASSQRDRGLSTDTQYF	TGTGCCAGCAGTCAACGGGACAGGGGGCTTAGCACAGATACGCAGTATTTT	TRBD1	TRBV12-3/TRBV12-4	TRBJ2-3	-
CSAFTGGGVTDTQYF	TGCAGTGCTTTTACAGGGGGCGGTGTTACAGATACGCAGTATTTT	TRBD1	TRBV20-1	TRBJ2-3	medium-sized
CASSTIDTQHF	TGTGCCAGCAGTACCATAGATACGCAGCATTTT	-	TRBV2	TRBJ1-5	-
CASSSTLAGGRETQYF	TGCGCCAGCAGCTCCACCCTAGCGGGGGGGAGGGAGACCCAGTACTTC	TRBD2	TRBV5-1	TRBJ2-5	few
CASSSSGSNSPLHF	TGTGCCAGCAGTTCATCGGGGTCTAATTCACCCCTCCACTTT	-	TRBV12-3/TRBV12-4	TRBJ1-6	-
CSARPGLAGYEDTQYF	TGCAGTGCTAGGCCCGGACTAGCGGGGTACGAAGATACGCAGTATTTT	TRBD2	TRBV20-1	TRBJ2-3	few
CAWRRGGANEQFF	TGTGCCTGGCGCCGCGGGGGGGCGAATGAGCAGTTCTTC	TRBD2	TRBV30	TRBJ2-1	-
CASRTDPQKGAFF	TGTGCCAGCCGAACGGACCCGCAGAAAGGGGCTTTCTTT	-	TRBV28	TRBJ1-1	few
CASTSRPRMGNEQFF	TGTGCCAGCACTTCGAGGCCCAGGATGGGCAATGAGCAGTTCTTC	-	TRBV2	TRBJ2-1	once
CASSYRAGAIAEAFF	TGTGCCAGCAGTTACCGGGCCGGGGCAATAGCTGAAGCTTTCTTT	-	TRBV6-2/TRBV6-3	TRBJ1-1	few
CATSRAFSSGGNTGELFF	TGTGCCACCAGCAGAGCCTTCTCTAGCGGGGGGAACACCGGGGAGCTGTTTTTT	TRBD2	TRBV15	TRBJ2-2	-